This T cell receptor (beta chain) emerged from a study of T cell responses to AZD1222 COVID-19 vaccine. This CDR3 is built from 17 residues. Trimming stripped 0 bases from V and 2 bases from J, with 14 bases between. CDR1 is MNHNS and CDR2 is SASEGT in the germline V gene. The table came from immunoSEQ multiplex PCR; TCRdb's copy has only in-frame clones and leaves some out. The table has roughly 200,000 clones, 85% to 95% seen once. The sequence was collected from an adult in good health. The specimen was peripheral blood, collected on day 0 of MenACWY control vaccination. This chain links TRBV6-1 with TRBJ1-5; D is uncertain. DNA for the CDR3: TGTGCCAGCAGTGAAGCGCTTCTCCCGCGGGGCAATCAGCCCCAGCATTTT. Amino acid sequence: CASSEALLPRGNQPQHF.